This TCR beta chain appears in the sequencing data of a study of blood T cell repertoires in COVID-19. Overall study context: COVID-19 samples, acute and convalescent, were from the United States, Italy and Spain.

This clone has only a few counts. Authors' analysis steps: Cell counts per sample came from amplifying reference gene primers. The table came from immunoSEQ multiplex PCR; TCRdb's copy has only in-frame clones and leaves some out. The V and J calls and clone size are taken from that table; D and trimming were inferred from the DNA. The data hold around 340,000 clones, with over 70% observed a single time. Germline CDR1 is SGHAT and CDR2 is FQNNGV. Unmatched junction bases numbered 7, after V lost 2 bases and J lost 1 base. CDR3 size: 16 residues. This receptor was obtained from a man between 25 and 39 years old with active or convalescent COVID-19. The sample was peripheral blood. The V call is TRBV11-2, the J call TRBJ1-1; 7 bases are shared with TRBD1. The CDR3, as DNA: TGTGCCAGCAGCTTAAGACCGGGACAGCCGAACACTGAAGCTTTCTTT. Its translation: CASSLRPGQPNTEAFF.